This entry lists 9 T cell receptor beta chains sequenced from one sample in a study of shared clonotypes between healthy human individuals. Generated by immunoSEQ multiplex PCR, the TCRdb table keeps only in-frame clones and is missing some. The table includes 450,000 to 650,000 clones, around 77% detected once. The sample taken for sequencing was PBMCs. The receptors were sampled from a woman between 40 and 55 years old in good health. Some clones in this sample may be carry-over from other donors' samples.

This rearrangement joins TRBV4-1 to TRBJ2-7, with 7 positions matching TRBD1. CDR1 and CDR2 (germline): MGHRA, YSYEKL. The CDR3 sequence is 16 residues long. Unmatched junction bases numbered 7, after V lost 0 bases and J lost 2 bases. CDR3 coding DNA: TGCGCCAGCAGCCAAGACCCAGGGGGACAGACCTACGAGCAGTACTTC. This encodes CASSQDPGGQTYEQYF.

This chain connects TRBV5-1 to TRBJ1-1; D gene unclear. The CDR3 consists of 14 residues. Germline values: CDR1 SGHRS, CDR2 YFSETQ. The V end lost 1 base, the J end lost 1 base, and 8 bases lay between the germline ends. The CDR3 DNA follows: TGCGCCAGCAGCTTGTGGTCTGGGAACACTGAAGCTTTCTTT. As protein: CASSLWSGNTEAFF. The whole variable domain, filled in from reference TRBV5-1 and TRBJ1-1, reads KAGVTQTPRYLIKTRGQQVTLSCSPISGHRSVSWYQQTPGQGLQFLFEYFSETQRNKGNFPGRFSGRQFSNSRSEMNVSTLELGDSALYLCASSLWSGNTEAFFGQGTRLTVV.

This clone was seen more than once but under ten times. This sequence joins TRBV7-2 and TRBJ1-2; D is uncertain. Looked up from germline, CDR1 is SGHTA and CDR2 is FQGNSA. The V end was cut by 5 bases, the J end by 8 bases, with 18 bases between. This CDR3 has 14 amino acids. The CDR3 DNA sequence: TGTGCCAGCAGCCTTCTTGGAGGGCGAGAAGGCTACACCTTC. This codes for CASSLLGGREGYTF.

This clone was seen only a few times. The J gene is TRBJ2-5, the V gene TRBV11-2; D unresolved. Germline V gives CDR1 SGHAT, CDR2 FQNNGV. Trimming took 3 bases from V and 1 from J, leaving 12 bases between them. The CDR3 is 15 amino acids. CDR3 nucleotides: TGTGCCAGCAGCTTCCGCCTACCGCCCCAAGAGACCCAGTACTTC. It translates to CASSFRLPPQETQYF.

The J gene is TRBJ2-5, the V gene TRBV27; D remains ambiguous. Germline values: CDR1 MNHEY, CDR2 SMNVEV (reference sequence). Trimming stripped 0 bases from V and 3 bases from J, with 17 bases between. The CDR3 length is 17 residues. The CDR3 loop reads CASSLSVISKGKETQYF. The DNA for the CDR3 is TGTGCCAGCAGTTTATCGGTAATCTCAAAGGGCAAAGAGACCCAGTACTTC.

The chain joins TRBV29-1 to TRBJ2-2; 13 bases are shared with TRBD2. Per germline, CDR1 SQVTM and CDR2 ANQGSEA. The CDR3 has 17 residues. The J segment lost 7 bases and the V segment lost 0 bases, leaving 8 bases of the junction unmatched. The CDR3 nucleotides read TGCAGCGTTGAAGATCAAACTAGCGGGAGGGGGATCGGGGAGCTGTTTTTT. Translation gives CSVEDQTSGRGIGELFF.

This clone was seen more than once but under ten times. Additional DNA sequences in this sample encode the identical CDR3. For the CDR3, the DNA is TGCGCCAGCAGTGAGTCCCGGGACAGGGCAACCGGGGAGCTGTTTTTT. Its translation is CASSESRDRATGELFF. The chain combines TRBV10-2 with TRBJ2-2, with 9 bases fitting TRBD1. This CDR3 spans 16 amino acids. The germline V gene has CDR1 WSHSY and CDR2 SAAADI. Trimming at V came to 0 bases and at J to 5 bases, leaving 4 bases not matched to a gene.

Of note for this clone: This sample includes further DNA sequences coding for the same CDR3. V is TRBV28 and J is TRBJ1-5; D perhaps matches TRBD1 (6 bases). Trimming cost V 6 bases and J 7 bases, with 16 bases left between them. The CDR3 totals 14 residues. Germline V gene sequence: CDR1 MDHEN, CDR2 SYDVKM. CDR3: CASSRTGLGQPQHF. CDR3 nucleotides: TGTGCCAGCAGCCGTACAGGGCTGGGACAGCCCCAGCATTTT. Variable domain in full (rest from reference TRBV28 and TRBJ1-5): DVKVTQSSRYLVKRTGEKVFLECVQDMDHENMFWYRQDPGLGLRLIYFSYDVKMKEKGDIPEGYSVSREKKERFSLILESASTNQTSMYLCASSRTGLGQPQHFGDGTRLSIL.

The chain has TRBV21-1 and TRBJ1-5. TRBV21-1 is a recognized pseudogene. The CDR3 totals 21 residues. CDR3 loop: CASSERGSLNTISPSLITQHF. CDR3 in DNA: TGTGCCAGCAGCGAACGGGGGTCTCTAAACACAATCAGCCCCAGCTTAATCACCCAGCATTTT.